This entry is about one T cell receptor beta chain. Its antigen remains unidentified. These data are taken from a study of OX40 agonist ivuxolimab in advanced cancers. Sequenced by immunoSEQ multiplex PCR; TCRdb stores in-frame clones only, minus some. The sample contains under 40,000 clones, more than 70% of which appear only once. Study conclusions and caveats: It was not determined which antigens were specifically recognized by the peripheral T cells that had undergone clonal expansion.

The germline gives CDR1 SQVTM, CDR2 ANQGSEA. V gave up 7 bases and J gave up 7 bases, with 13 bases separating them. This CDR3 is 11 amino acids long. Source: CD4+ or CD8+ T cells sorted from blood, taken in a trial of the OX40 agonist ivuxolimab. V is TRBV29-1 and J is TRBJ1-2, with a tentative D call TRBD1 (5 bases). This TCR came from an adult with an advanced solid tumor such as melanoma, head and neck, liver or kidney cancer. CDR3 amino acids: CSGQSGGGYTF. CDR3 sequence (DNA): TGCAGCGGACAGTCCGGCGGTGGCTACACCTTC.